This note documents a single TCR beta chain sequence. Its antigen is unidentified. This sample is part of a study of shared clonotypes between healthy human individuals. General study results and limits: Memory subsets generally showed lower estimated richness than naive subsets.

In the authors' workflow: Filtering differed since immunoSEQ provided only junctions, with no quality scores. Assay: immunoSEQ multiplex PCR; the TCRdb copy retains only in-frame clones and omits some. The V and J calls and clone size were taken over from that table, and D and trimming were inferred from the DNA. The sample holds 110,000 or so clones, about two thirds seen once. The CDR3 spans 14 residues. Germline CDR1 SNHLY, CDR2 FYNNEI. J gave up 1 base and V 8 bases, and 5 bases lay outside the gene matches. The specimen was memory CD8+ T cells sorted from blood. Noted subset: CD45RO+ cells pooled with CCR7-negative TemRA cells. The chain uses TRBV2 and TRBJ2-1, with 7 bases identical to TRBD1. The receptor comes from a woman in her 30s in good health. Here the CDR3 reads CASGGQTSYNEQFF. DNA for the CDR3: TGTGCCAGCGGGGGACAGACGTCCTACAATGAGCAGTTCTTC.